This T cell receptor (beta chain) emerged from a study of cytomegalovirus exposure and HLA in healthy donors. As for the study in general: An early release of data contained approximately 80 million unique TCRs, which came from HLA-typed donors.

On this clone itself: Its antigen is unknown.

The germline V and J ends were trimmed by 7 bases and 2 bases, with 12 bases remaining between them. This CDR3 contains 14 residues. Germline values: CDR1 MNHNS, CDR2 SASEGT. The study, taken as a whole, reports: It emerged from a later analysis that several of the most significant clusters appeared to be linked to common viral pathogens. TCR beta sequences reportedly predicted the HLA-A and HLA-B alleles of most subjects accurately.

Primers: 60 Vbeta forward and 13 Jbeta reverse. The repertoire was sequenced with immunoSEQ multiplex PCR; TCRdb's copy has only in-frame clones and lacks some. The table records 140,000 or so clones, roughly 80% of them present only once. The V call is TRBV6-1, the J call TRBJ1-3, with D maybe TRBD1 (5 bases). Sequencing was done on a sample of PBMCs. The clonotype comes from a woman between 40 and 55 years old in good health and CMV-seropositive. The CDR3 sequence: CASTWDLAGNTIYF. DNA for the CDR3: TGTGCCAGCACTTGGGACTTAGCTGGAAACACCATATATTTT.